This T cell receptor (beta chain) was captured in a study of T cells in Graves' hyperthyroidism and ophthalmopathy. The study's findings and limits: Appearing also in blood were most of the thyroid clonotypes expanded above 0.001. Ophthalmopathy, as predicted by the model, came a median roughly 6.5 months after the prediction.

This clonotype was seen many times. Its antigen remains unidentified. V dropped 1 base and J dropped 2; count of bases not matched to a gene: 7. This CDR3 has 16 amino acids. Researchers took RNA transcripts and amplified the TCR beta CDR3 regions from them. During a first-round RT-PCR of the TCR CDR3, the HTBI primer set was used. TCRdb redid the calling of the multiplex PCR reads with MiXCR, one entry per CDR3 protein. Of approximately 350,000 distinct CDR3 sequences detected, around 15% appear once; the ten largest clones hold 15% to 20%. Diagnosis relied on clinical symptoms, serum thyroxine and TRAb, thyroid ultrasound and orbital computed tomography.

Material for sequencing was blood. V usage is TRBV12-3 or TRBV12-4 and J usage is TRBJ2-7; 8 positions agree with TRBD2. The source of this sequence is a woman aged 60-75 years with Graves' ophthalmopathy. In DNA, the CDR3 is TGTGCCAGCAGTTTAGGGGAAACTAGCGGACCCTACGAGCAGTACTTC. Amino acids: CASSLGETSGPYEQYF.